A selection of T cell receptor beta chains follows, all from one sample in a study of blood T cell repertoires in COVID-19. Profiled with immunoSEQ multiplex PCR; TCRdb holds only in-frame clones, not every one. The sample holds approximately 200,000 clones, 84% seen once. The sample consisted of peripheral blood. The source of these receptors is a woman in her 30s who had recovered from COVID-19. CDR3s include the opening cysteine and the closing phenylalanine or tryptophan. Each record gives: J gene, D gene, clone size, V gene, CDR3 DNA, CDR3 protein. A D gene is named only where the DNA matches it firmly. A row's size may be missing; if present it is once, few, many or a size class.

TRBJ2-1	.	.	TRBV11-2	TGTGCCAGCAGCCCGCGTCTCTACGCGGGCCTCTGGAATGAGCAGTTCTTC	CASSPRLYAGLWNEQFF
TRBJ2-1	.	.	TRBV7-8	TGTGCCAGCTGTAGGGGTTCCTACAATGAGCAGTTCTTC	CASCRGSYNEQFF
TRBJ2-7	TRBD2	.	TRBV6-5	TGTGCCAGCGCCGCCCGGGGGGGGAACGAGCAGTACTTC	CASAARGGNEQYF
TRBJ2-3	TRBD2	.	TRBV24-1	TGTGCCACCAGTGGCCTGGGACTAGCGGGAGGTTTAGGCACAGATACGCAGTATTTT	CATSGLGLAGGLGTDTQYF
TRBJ2-7	.	.	TRBV10-3	TGTGCCATCAGCCGGGAGCTACCCTACGAGCAGTACTTC	CAISRELPYEQYF
TRBJ1-2	TRBD1	many	TRBV6-5	TGTGCCAGCACCGGGACAGGGCAAAACTATGGCTACACCTTC	CASTGTGQNYGYTF
TRBJ2-7	.	.	TRBV29-1	TGCAGTGTGGGTAGCGCCTACGAGCAGTACTTC	CSVGSAYEQYF
TRBJ1-1	.	many	TRBV18	TGTGCCAGCTCACCACCGACAGGTTCCACTGAAGCTTTCTTT	CASSPPTGSTEAFF
TRBJ1-6	.	.	TRBV4-1	TGCGCCAGCAGCCAAGAGTCACAGGGAAGTTCACCCCTCCACTTT	CASSQESQGSSPLHF
TRBJ1-1	TRBD1	.	TRBV7-9	TGTGCCAGCAGCTTAGGTGGGTCAGGGGGAGGGAACACTGAAGCTTTCTTT	CASSLGGSGGGNTEAFF
TRBJ1-1	.	.	TRBV5-6	TGTGCCAGCAGCCGGGTAGGCTTAACGTATCCGGACACTGAAGCTTTCTTT	CASSRVGLTYPDTEAFF
TRBJ2-5	TRBD1	once	TRBV5-1	TGCGCCAGCAGCCCCAACAGGGGACAAGAGACCCAGTACTTC	CASSPNRGQETQYF
TRBJ2-7	.	.	TRBV30	TGTGCCTGGAGCGAGGGTGGGGATAACGAGCAGTACTTC	CAWSEGGDNEQYF
TRBJ2-5	TRBD2	once	TRBV6-4	TGTGCCAGCTACCGGGGACTAGCAGAAGAGACCCAGTACTTC	CASYRGLAEETQYF
TRBJ1-5	TRBD1	.	TRBV30	TGTGCCTGCTCCGGGACAGGGAATCAGCCCCAGCATTTT	CACSGTGNQPQHF
TRBJ2-3	.	.	TRBV10-3	TGTGCCATCAGTGTAAGGCGGGACACAGATACGCAGTATTTT	CAISVRRDTDTQYF
TRBJ2-2	.	.	TRBV25-1	TGTGCCAGCAGTGACCTCCAACTAGGGTCGTGGGGGGAGCTGTTTTTT	CASSDLQLGSWGELFF
TRBJ1-3	.	.	TRBV9	TGTGCCAGCAGCGTAGTTGACAGGGGAAACACCATATATTTT	CASSVVDRGNTIYF
TRBJ1-3	.	.	TRBV6-2/TRBV6-3	TGTGCCAGCAGCGTCCTCCAGGGGAGCTCTGGAAACACCATATATTTT	CASSVLQGSSGNTIYF
TRBJ2-5	.	.	TRBV5-4	TGTGCCAGCAGCCAAATCGAGGAGACCCAGTACTTC	CASSQIEETQYF
TRBJ2-2	.	.	TRBV7-3	TGTGCCAGCAGCTCGCACCCGGGGGGGGAGCTGTTTTTT	CASSSHPGGELFF
TRBJ2-2	.	.	TRBV30	TGTGCCTGGAGTCAACTAGACCCCGGGGAGCTGTTTTTT	CAWSQLDPGELFF
TRBJ2-7	TRBD2	.	TRBV19	TGTGCCAGTAGTATCGTGGGTAGCGGGAGGGGTCCGGACGAGCAGTACTTC	CASSIVGSGRGPDEQYF
TRBJ2-3	.	.	TRBV3-1/TRBV3-2	TGTGCCAGCAGCCGCATCGCAGGGGCTGCCACAGATACGCAGTATTTT	CASSRIAGAATDTQYF
TRBJ1-2	.	.	TRBV2	TGTGCCAGCAGTGTGTACAGGACTAACTATGGCTACACCTTC	CASSVYRTNYGYTF
TRBJ1-3	.	.	TRBV6-1	TGTGCCAGCAGTGAAGCCACAGACTCTGGAAACACCATATATTTT	CASSEATDSGNTIYF
TRBJ1-1	.	.	TRBV18	TGTGCCAGCTCACTTGGAAAAGGGGACACTGAAGCTTTCTTT	CASSLGKGDTEAFF
TRBJ1-1	.	few	TRBV5-1	TGCGCCAGCAGCGGGGGGATGAACACTGAAGCTTTCTTT	CASSGGMNTEAFF
TRBJ2-1	TRBD2	.	TRBV3-1/TRBV3-2	TGTGCCAGCAGCCAAGGTCGTGGACGGGAGGGCCTCGATGAGCAGTTCTTC	CASSQGRGREGLDEQFF
TRBJ1-3	TRBD1	once	TRBV10-3	TGTGCCATCAGCCTCCTGGAGAGAGGGGGCGAATTTGCCGACACCATATATTTT	CAISLLERGGEFADTIYF
TRBJ1-5	TRBD1	.	TRBV11-2	TGTGCCAGCAGCCTGACAGGGGGCGGCAATCAGCCCCAGCATTTT	CASSLTGGGNQPQHF
TRBJ1-1	.	once	TRBV3-1/TRBV3-2	TGTGCCAGCAGCCAAGATTCAGGGGTGGCTGAAGCTTTCTTT	CASSQDSGVAEAFF
TRBJ2-7	TRBD1	.	TRBV13	TGTGCCAGCAGCCGTCCGGGACAGGACTACGAGCAGTACTTC	CASSRPGQDYEQYF
TRBJ2-1	.	.	TRBV3-1/TRBV3-2	TGTGCCAGCAGCCAAGATAGCGGCAATTACAATGAGCAGTTCTTC	CASSQDSGNYNEQFF
TRBJ2-7	.	few	TRBV5-1	TGCGCCAGCAGCCATCCCAGGGGTAGCTCCTACGAGCAGTACTTC	CASSHPRGSSYEQYF
TRBJ1-1	TRBD1	.	TRBV10-2	TGCGCCAGCAGGACAGGGGGCGGCACTGAAGCTTTCTTT	CASRTGGGTEAFF
TRBJ2-7	TRBD1	.	TRBV18	TGTGCCAGCTCACCACGGACAGGGGGCGACGAGCAGTACTTC	CASSPRTGGDEQYF
TRBJ2-3	TRBD2	.	TRBV6-4	TGTGCCAGCAGTCGAAGGAGCGGGAGCGGGGCAGATACGCAGTATTTT	CASSRRSGSGADTQYF
TRBJ2-7	.	.	TRBV28	TGTGCCAGCTGTCTAGCTTCCTCCTACGAGCAGTACTTC	CASCLASSYEQYF
TRBJ1-5	.	once	TRBV3-1/TRBV3-2	TGTGCCAGCAGCCAAGATCTCCCGAGGGTTCAGCCCCAGCATTTT	CASSQDLPRVQPQHF
TRBJ1-1	.	few	TRBV28	TGTGCCAGCAGTTTAAGGAGCGATGAAGCTTTCTTT	CASSLRSDEAFF
TRBJ2-1	.	.	TRBV21-1	TGTGCCAGCAGCACAGAACTTGGGACTAGCGGGCTCTACAATGAGCAGTTCTTC	CASSTELGTSGLYNEQFF
TRBJ1-2	.	once	TRBV7-9	TGTGCCAGCAGCTTAGCAAGGGGTGGTAACTATGGCTACACCTTC	CASSLARGGNYGYTF
TRBJ1-6	.	.	TRBV27	TGTGCCAGCAGTTTACCAGGGCAGTCACCCCTCCACTTT	CASSLPGQSPLHF
TRBJ1-1	TRBD1	.	TRBV5-1	TGCGCCAGCAGCTTGGTATGGACAGGGGGGTCTGAAGCTTTCTTT	CASSLVWTGGSEAFF
TRBJ2-7	TRBD2	.	TRBV30	TGTGCCTGGGGGGAGGGTACCTACGAGCAGTACTTC	CAWGEGTYEQYF
TRBJ2-2	.	.	TRBV7-2	TGTGCCAGCAGCCTCAGGGACGGGGAGCTGTTTTTT	CASSLRDGELFF
TRBJ1-1	.	.	TRBV28	TGTGCCAGCAGTTTCCGGGACTTAGCACCCACTGAAGCTTTCTTT	CASSFRDLAPTEAFF
TRBJ2-1	TRBD2	.	TRBV5-1	TGCGCCAGCAAGCTAGCGGGCTCCTACAATGAGCAGTTCTTC	CASKLAGSYNEQFF
TRBJ1-1	.	.	TRBV3-1/TRBV3-2	TGTGCCAGCAGCCAACTAGGACAGTACATGAACACTGAAGCTTTCTTT	CASSQLGQYMNTEAFF
TRBJ1-5	.	.	TRBV6-5	TGTGCCAGCAGTTACGACAACAATCAGCCCCAGCATTTT	CASSYDNNQPQHF
TRBJ2-7	.	.	TRBV7-9	TGTGCCAGCAGCTTAGACGTAGCCTACGAGCAGTACTTC	CASSLDVAYEQYF
TRBJ2-7	TRBD2	.	TRBV4-2	TGTGCCAGCAGCCAAGACGGGGGGTCCTACGAGCAGTACTTC	CASSQDGGSYEQYF